The clone carrying this T cell receptor (beta chain) was counted between two and nine times. This sample stems from a study of cytomegalovirus exposure and HLA in healthy donors. Study as a whole: An early data release held some 89 million unique TCRs from HLA-typed donors.

13 Jbeta primers and 60 Vbeta primers were used for the PCR. Per the original data handling: An analysis that came later counted 80 million or so unique TCR beta chains, around 12 million shared. TCRdb's copy holds only in-frame clones and misses some; the assay was immunoSEQ multiplex PCR. V and J calls and clone size are copied from that table; D and trimming were computed from the DNA. Here the sample spans around 100,000 clones, almost 70% being singletons. Germline assignment: CDR1 SGHVS and CDR2 FQNEAQ. The CDR3 runs 11 residues. V lost 4 bases to trimming and J lost 6 bases, with 3 bases between them.

The source of this sequence is a man aged 25-40 years in good health and CMV-seropositive. Sequenced material: PBMCs. J is TRBJ1-4 and V is TRBV7-8; D not resolved. CDR3 loop: CASSSDEKLFF. CDR3 coding DNA: TGTGCCAGCAGCTCAGATGAAAAACTGTTTTTT.